One and the same sample provided the 21 T cell receptor beta chains below, sequenced in a study of T-cell reconstitution after alpha-beta-depleted transplantation in children (dated by TCRdb to 2015 to 2016). The receptor library was made with PCR. TCRdb lists the instrument as Illumina HiSeq 2500. To normalize quantification of the TCRbeta repertoire, the TCR libraries were built with molecular barcoding that relied on unique molecular identifiers. TCRdb applied fastp at Q25 and MiXCR to the public reads, then kept only in-frame beta chains. Each entry is one CDR3 protein sequence, shown with its most common DNA and genes. For this sample there are 450,000 to 700,000 distinct CDR3 sequences; roughly 30% appear just once. The ten largest clones capture under 45% of the sample. Taken with the paper, the label for treatment or condition translates to: allogeneic hematopoietic cell transplantation with graft depleted of TCRalphabeta T cells and CD19 B cells.

Sequencing was performed on PBMCs, taken before TCRalphabeta/CD19-depleted stem cell transplant. All receptors come from a boy under three years old with Wiskott-Aldrich syndrome, due to receive a stem cell transplant.

V and J are TRBV12-3 or TRBV12-4 and TRBJ2-1, with a weak D call TRBD2 (6 bases). Trimming pared 6 bases from V and 5 bases from J, leaving 14 bases between. The CDR3 is made up of 14 amino acids. The CDR3 protein is CASRPSGLHNEQFF. In DNA form, the CDR3 reads TGTGCCAGCAGACCCTCGGGACTCCACAATGAGCAGTTCTTC.

The DNA of the CDR3 is TGCAGCGTGGGGCCCTCGCCAGCCAAAAACATTCAGTACTTC. Its translation is CSVGPSPAKNIQYF. The chain has TRBV29-1 and TRBJ2-4; tentatively, D is TRBD1 (5 bases). V dropped 6 bases and J dropped 0 bases, with 12 bases sitting between them. The CDR3 is 14 residues long. Germline CDR1 is SQVTM and CDR2 is ANQGSEA.

The chain combines TRBV11-2 with TRBJ1-2; tentatively, D is TRBD1 (5 bases). The germline V gene has CDR1 SGHAT and CDR2 FQNNGV. V shed 3 bases and J shed 2 bases, with 13 bases lying between them. The CDR3 contains 15 residues. This CDR3 is CASSFRFWGNYGYTF. The CDR3 bases are TGTGCCAGCAGCTTCCGGTTCTGGGGGAACTATGGCTACACCTTC.

This chain uses TRBV5-1 with TRBJ2-7; TRBD2 might be the D (5 bases). The germline CDR1 and CDR2 sequences are SGHRS and YFSETQ. CDR3 length: 14 amino acids. V lost 0 bases to trimming and J lost 5 bases, with 12 bases between them. CDR3 residues: CASSLGTRGDEQYF. DNA for the CDR3: TGCGCCAGCAGCTTGGGGACTCGTGGGGACGAGCAGTACTTC.

This clonotype was observed a few times. The genes are TRBV6-5 and TRBJ1-2; 10 bases fit TRBD1. This CDR3 comprises 14 residues. The V gene end was trimmed by 6 bases and the J gene end by 6 bases; junction bases not matched to a gene: 7. Germline values: CDR1 MNHEY, CDR2 SVGAGI. The CDR3 coding sequence is TGTGCCAGCAGCTACGTGGACAGGGGGGATGGCTACACCTTC. Its translation is CASSYVDRGDGYTF.

This chain's CDR3 is CSVSEGGTEQYF. CDR3 coding DNA: TGCAGCGTTTCCGAGGGGGGAACCGAGCAGTACTTC. The rearrangement links TRBV29-1 to TRBJ2-7; tentatively, D is TRBD1 or TRBD2 (6 bases each). Between the trimmed V and J ends, which lost 5 bases and 6 bases, there was a span of 14 bases. Per germline, CDR1 SQVTM and CDR2 ANQGSEA. The CDR3 is made up of 12 amino acids.

This clonotype was picked up one time. CDR3: CASSLGVRGGELFF. The CDR3 region has the DNA TGTGCCAGCAGCTTAGGCGTTCGCGGCGGGGAGCTGTTTTTT. The gene calls are TRBV7-9 and TRBJ2-2; D gene unclear. This CDR3 has 14 residues. Germline loops: CDR1 SEHNR, CDR2 FQNEAQ (reference sequence). Trimming pared 1 base from V and 7 bases from J, leaving 10 bases between. Filled out from reference TRBV7-9 and TRBJ2-2, the complete variable domain reads DTGVSQNPRHKITKRGQNVTFRCDPISEHNRLYWYRQTLGQGPEFLTYFQNEAQLEKSRLLSDRFSAERPKGSFSTLEIQRTEQGDSAMYLCASSLGVRGGELFFGEGSRLTVL.

The chain employs TRBV15 and TRBJ2-7; the match to TRBD2 covers 7 bases. This CDR3 is 15 amino acids long. V gave up 5 bases and J gave up 5 bases; unmatched junction bases: 12. Germline values: CDR1 LNHNV, CDR2 YYDKDF (reference sequence). The CDR3 loop reads CATSVRLAIMNEQYF. Here the CDR3 DNA reads TGTGCCACCAGCGTCCGACTAGCTATAATGAACGAGCAGTACTTC.

This clonotype has only a few counts. V and J are TRBV10-2 and TRBJ1-1, with no clear D. The CDR3 has 13 residues. Trimming pared 6 bases from V and 0 bases from J, leaving 8 bases between. The germline gives CDR1 WSHSY, CDR2 SAAADI. The CDR3 protein is CASREPLNTEAFF. The CDR3 coding sequence is TGCGCCAGCAGGGAACCGCTGAACACTGAAGCTTTCTTT.

J is TRBJ2-1 and V is TRBV24-1; the D is unclear. Between the trimmed V and J ends, which lost 4 bases and 8 bases, there was a span of 11 bases. This CDR3 region has 13 residues. Germline CDR1 and CDR2: KGHDR and SFDVKD. The CDR3 is CATSEGSSDEQFF. CDR3 DNA sequence: TGTGCCACCAGTGAAGGGTCCTCCGATGAGCAGTTCTTC.

This chain's CDR3 is CASSFSHQGIYTF. CDR3 in DNA: TGTGCCAGCAGCTTCTCCCATCAGGGAATCTACACCTTC. V usage is TRBV11-2 and J usage is TRBJ1-2, with D possibly being TRBD1 (5 bases). The germline V gene encodes CDR1 SGHAT and CDR2 FQNNGV. With 3 bases removed from V and 10 bases from J, the gap between germline ends came to 15 bases. This CDR3 contains 13 residues. Based on the CDR3 plus reference TRBV11-2 and TRBJ1-2, the full variable domain is EAGVAQSPRYKIIEKRQSVAFWCNPISGHATLYWYQQILGQGPKLLIQFQNNGVVDDSQLPKDRFSAERLKGVDSTLKIQPAKLEDSAVYLCASSFSHQGIYTFGSGTRLTVV.

The V gene is TRBV15, the J gene TRBJ1-1; D gene ambiguous. Germline V lookup: CDR1 LNHNV, CDR2 YYDKDF (reference sequence). V gave up 0 bases and J gave up 0 bases, with 2 bases separating them. The CDR3 totals 13 residues. CDR3 bases: TGTGCCACCAGCAGAGAACTGAACACTGAAGCTTTCTTT. It translates to CATSRELNTEAFF. Full variable domain (missing parts from reference TRBV15 and TRBJ1-1): DAMVIQNPRYQVTQFGKPVTLSCSQTLNHNVMYWYQQKSSQAPKLLFHYYDKDFNNEADTPDNFQSRRPNTSFCFLDIRSPGLGDTAMYLCATSRELNTEAFFGQGTRLTVV.

The chain has TRBV7-8 and TRBJ2-5, with TRBD2 identical over 10 bases. Per germline, CDR1 SGHVS and CDR2 FQNEAQ. The V gene end was trimmed by 5 bases and the J gene end by 4 bases; junction bases not matched to a gene: 7. The CDR3 runs to 15 residues. The DNA for the CDR3 is TGTGCCAGCAGCCATCTAGCGGGAGAGGCAGAGACCCAGTACTTC. Translated, it gives CASSHLAGEAETQYF.

The chain couples TRBV19 to TRBJ2-1; D unclear. CDR1 LNHDA and CDR2 SQIVND come from the germline V gene (reference sequence). The CDR3 spans 15 residues. Trimming removed 1 base from V and 3 bases from J, with 10 bases in between. CDR3 DNA: TGTGCCAGTAGTATAGTCGGCAACTACTACAATGAGCAGTTCTTC. Protein sequence: CASSIVGNYYNEQFF.

V gene TRBV20-1 combines with J gene TRBJ2-2; D may be TRBD2 (5 bases). The V end was cut by 3 bases, the J end by 1 base, with 6 bases between. This CDR3 is built from 13 residues. The germline V gene encodes CDR1 DFQATT and CDR2 SNEGSKA (reference sequence). CDR3 sequence: CSARAGNTGELFF. CDR3 in DNA: TGCAGTGCTAGGGCGGGGAACACCGGGGAGCTGTTTTTT.

The CDR3 loop is CASSLGGKKIDTQYF. The CDR3 nucleotides are TGTGCCAGCAGCTTAGGAGGGAAGAAGATAGATACGCAGTATTTT. V gene TRBV11-3 combines with J gene TRBJ2-3; tentatively, D is TRBD2 (5 bases). CDR3 length equals 15 residues. Trimming left V 1 base short and J 5 bases short, with 13 bases between. Germline CDR1 and CDR2: SGHNT and YENEEA.

This clonotype was counted a few times. The genes are TRBV6-2 or TRBV6-3 and TRBJ2-1; 12 bases agree with TRBD2. The CDR3 is 15 amino acids. With 5 bases clipped from V and 7 bases from J, the junction kept 6 bases outside the gene matches. Germline assignment: CDR1 MNHEY and CDR2 SVGEGT. The CDR3 sequence is CASSRLAGVENEQFF. DNA of the CDR3: TGTGCCAGCAGTCGACTAGCGGGAGTCGAGAATGAGCAGTTCTTC.

This clonotype was seen more than once but under ten times. V usage is TRBV5-1 and J usage is TRBJ2-5, with D unresolved. This CDR3 is 14 amino acids long. The germline gives CDR1 SGHRS, CDR2 YFSETQ. The V end lost 1 base, the J end lost 1 base, and 8 bases lay between the germline ends. The CDR3: CASSLLQSQETQYF. The CDR3 coding sequence is TGCGCCAGCAGCTTGCTTCAAAGCCAAGAGACCCAGTACTTC.

The chain links TRBV20-1 to TRBJ2-3; D is ambiguous. The length of the CDR3 is 14 residues. Germline V gene data show CDR1 as DFQATT and CDR2 as SNEGSKA (reference sequence). Trimming removed 3 bases from V and 2 bases from J, with 12 bases in between. The CDR3 loop is CSARRTLFTDTQYF. For the CDR3, the DNA is TGCAGTGCTAGGCGAACTTTATTCACAGATACGCAGTATTTT.

A single count supports this clonotype. The chain links TRBV5-1 to TRBJ1-2; D not resolved. The CDR3 totals 13 residues. Germline lookup yields CDR1 SGHRS and CDR2 YFSETQ. V lost 2 bases, J lost 1 base, and 6 bases lay in between. The CDR3 protein is CASSFENNYGYTF. For the CDR3, the DNA is TGCGCCAGCAGCTTCGAGAATAACTATGGCTACACCTTC.

The chain combines TRBV3-1 with TRBJ2-5; D may be TRBD1 (5 bases). The germline gives CDR1 LGHDT, CDR2 YNNKEL (reference sequence). V lost 5 bases to trimming and J lost 4 bases, with 17 bases between them. The CDR3 sequence is 15 residues long. The CDR3 sequence: CASSSRLGLSETQYF. The CDR3 bases are TGTGCCAGCAGCTCCCGGCTGGGGCTTTCAGAGACCCAGTACTTC.